What follows are 25 T cell receptor beta chains derived from one specimen sequenced in a study of shared clonotypes between healthy human individuals. Sequencing was performed with immunoSEQ multiplex PCR; in TCRdb, only in-frame clones are kept and a portion is missing. Among hundreds of thousands of clones listed, roughly 98% were seen once. CD45RO-negative CD8 cells positively selected for CCR7 made up the naive population, which excluded terminally differentiated effector memory CD45RA+ cells. Sequencing was carried out using naive CD8+ T cells sorted from blood. These receptors originate from a young man in good health.

This rearrangement joins TRBV7-9 to TRBJ2-1; TRBD2 matches at 8 bases. Germline-derived CDR1 and CDR2 are SEHNR and FQNEAQ (reference sequence). The V and J ends lost 6 bases and 6 bases, in that order; junction bases with no gene match: 10. This CDR3 spans 15 amino acids. The chain's CDR3 is CASSSSGRNPNEQFF. The CDR3 coding sequence is TGTGCCAGCAGTTCGAGCGGGAGAAACCCCAATGAGCAGTTCTTC. The full variable domain, rest sourced from reference TRBV7-9 and TRBJ2-1, is DTGVSQNPRHKITKRGQNVTFRCDPISEHNRLYWYRQTLGQGPEFLTYFQNEAQLEKSRLLSDRFSAERPKGSFSTLEIQRTEQGDSAMYLCASSSSGRNPNEQFFGPGTRLTVL.

The chain links TRBV11-2 to TRBJ2-4, with D tentatively TRBD1 or TRBD2 (7 bases each). Trimming left V 0 bases short and J 5 bases short, with 17 bases between. Germline CDR1 is SGHAT and CDR2 is FQNNGV. This CDR3 is built from 17 residues. CDR3 sequence reads: CASSLESGGGPQNIQYF. CDR3 nucleotides: TGTGCCAGCAGCTTAGAATCAGGGGGAGGGCCCCAAAACATTCAGTACTTC. Filled out from reference TRBV11-2 and TRBJ2-4, the complete variable domain reads EAGVAQSPRYKIIEKRQSVAFWCNPISGHATLYWYQQILGQGPKLLIQFQNNGVVDDSQLPKDRFSAERLKGVDSTLKIQPAKLEDSAVYLCASSLESGGGPQNIQYFGAGTRLSVL.

The chain joins TRBV27 to TRBJ2-7; 8 positions agree with TRBD2. Per germline, CDR1 MNHEY and CDR2 SMNVEV (reference sequence). With V trimmed by 2 bases and J by 2 bases, 5 bases remained unmatched. This CDR3 contains 15 residues. The CDR3 region is CASSLVASGPYEQYF. The CDR3 DNA reads as TGTGCCAGCAGTTTAGTAGCTAGCGGGCCCTACGAGCAGTACTTC.

This chain uses TRBV7-8 with TRBJ2-1, with 9 bases that match TRBD2. Trimming cost V 0 bases and J 8 bases; bases outside gene matches: 8. Germline assignment: CDR1 SGHVS and CDR2 FQNEAQ. The CDR3 is 16 residues long. CDR3 sequence reads: CASSLARLAVVDEQFF. CDR3 sequence (DNA): TGTGCCAGCAGCTTAGCTCGACTAGCGGTGGTGGATGAGCAGTTCTTC.

Note on this clone: Other DNA sequences of this sample code for an identical CDR3. The CDR3 is CASSLGGGSYEQYF. In nucleotides, the CDR3 is TGTGCCAGCAGCTTAGGGGGAGGCTCCTACGAGCAGTACTTC. The chain couples TRBV11-2 to TRBJ2-7, with a tentative D call TRBD2 (6 bases). Germline V gene data show CDR1 as SGHAT and CDR2 as FQNNGV. The CDR3 extends over 14 amino acids. V was pared by 1 base and J by 0 bases, with 7 bases between.

The gene calls are TRBV29-1 and TRBJ2-1; D possibly corresponds to TRBD1 (5 bases). The CDR3 extends over 17 amino acids. Germline CDR1 is SQVTM and CDR2 is ANQGSEA. Trimming took 3 bases from V and 8 from J, leaving 26 bases between them. The CDR3 reads CSVDGHRSARHFDEQFF. The CDR3 nucleotides are TGCAGCGTTGATGGACATCGGTCGGCCCGTCATTTCGATGAGCAGTTCTTC.

This rearrangement joins TRBV5-1 to TRBJ2-7; tentative D call: TRBD1 (6 bases). Germline loops: CDR1 SGHRS, CDR2 YFSETQ. CDR3 length equals 13 residues. The V end lost 5 bases, the J end lost 3 bases, and 12 bases lay between the germline ends. In DNA form, the CDR3 reads TGCGCCAGCAGGTCAGGGGACGACTACGAGCAGTACTTC. Its translation is CASRSGDDYEQYF. The complete variable domain, with remaining parts taken from reference TRBV5-1 and TRBJ2-7, reads KAGVTQTPRYLIKTRGQQVTLSCSPISGHRSVSWYQQTPGQGLQFLFEYFSETQRNKGNFPGRFSGRQFSNSRSEMNVSTLELGDSALYLCASRSGDDYEQYFGPGTRLTVT.

The chain links TRBV7-5 to TRBJ2-5; the DNA was not compared with TRBD1, the D call given in the table. TRBV7-5 is an annotated pseudogene. The CDR3 consists of 16 residues. Written as DNA, the CDR3 is TGTGCCAATTGGCCGTATTGGACAGGGGGTCAGGAGACCCAGTACTTC. This codes for CANWPYWTGGQETQYF.

The chain joins TRBV7-9 to TRBJ2-7; 10 positions agree with TRBD2. CDR1 is SEHNR, CDR2 FQNEAQ, per germline (reference sequence). This CDR3 has 18 amino acids. V was clipped by 1 base and J by 2 bases; unmatched bases: 11. The CDR3 here is CASSLEASGRGNPYEQYF. The CDR3 region has the DNA TGTGCCAGCAGCTTAGAGGCTAGCGGGAGAGGCAACCCCTACGAGCAGTACTTC.

In this sample, this clone turned up once. This chain connects TRBV7-9 to TRBJ1-2, with TRBD1 identical over 7 bases. The CDR3 has 16 amino acids. J lost 5 bases, V lost 1 base, and 10 bases had no gene match. CDR1 SEHNR and CDR2 FQNEAQ come from the germline V gene (reference sequence). CDR3 coding DNA: TGTGCCAGCAGCTTAGTCAAGGAGGGGGCGCGGTATGGCTACACCTTC. Protein: CASSLVKEGARYGYTF. The full variable domain, in which reference TRBV7-9 and TRBJ1-2 provide the parts outside the CDR3, is DTGVSQNPRHKITKRGQNVTFRCDPISEHNRLYWYRQTLGQGPEFLTYFQNEAQLEKSRLLSDRFSAERPKGSFSTLEIQRTEQGDSAMYLCASSLVKEGARYGYTFGSGTRLTVV.

The sample holds one count of this clone. This chain links TRBV15 with TRBJ2-1; D uncertain. The V and J ends lost 0 bases and 8 bases respectively, with 11 bases between them. CDR1 is LNHNV, CDR2 YYDKDF, per germline (reference sequence). This CDR3 contains 14 residues. This chain's CDR3 is CATSRDRSFHEQFF. The CDR3 DNA reads TGTGCCACCAGCAGAGATCGTTCATTCCATGAGCAGTTCTTC. Based on the CDR3 plus reference TRBV15 and TRBJ2-1, the full variable domain is DAMVIQNPRYQVTQFGKPVTLSCSQTLNHNVMYWYQQKSSQAPKLLFHYYDKDFNNEADTPDNFQSRRPNTSFCFLDIRSPGLGDTAMYLCATSRDRSFHEQFFGPGTRLTVL.

The chain employs TRBV2 and TRBJ2-2; D is unresolved. CDR3 size: 13 residues. From germline, CDR1 is SNHLY and CDR2 FYNNEI. Trimming left V 10 bases short and J 2 bases short, with 11 bases between. CDR3 sequence reads: CAIVWSNTGELFF. For the CDR3, the DNA is TGTGCCATCGTTTGGAGTAACACCGGGGAGCTGTTTTTT.

V is TRBV27 and J is TRBJ2-1; either TRBD1 or TRBD2 may supply D (8 bases each). The germline CDR1 and CDR2 sequences are MNHEY and SMNVEV (reference sequence). V was pared by 5 bases and J by 7 bases, with 21 bases between. The CDR3 loop spans 16 amino acids. CDR3 sequence reads: CASSPLRGPGGNEQFF. The CDR3, as DNA: TGTGCCAGCAGTCCCCTCAGGGGGCCGGGAGGGAATGAGCAGTTCTTC.

This clone was seen a single time. Other DNA sequences of this sample code for an identical CDR3. The V call is TRBV2, the J call TRBJ1-2; weak D call: TRBD1 (5 bases). The V end was cut by 6 bases, the J end by 4 bases, with 9 bases between. The CDR3 has 12 residues. The germline gives CDR1 SNHLY, CDR2 FYNNEI. CDR3 loop: CASRGTAYGYTF. CDR3 coding DNA: TGTGCCAGCAGAGGGACTGCCTATGGCTACACCTTC. Using reference TRBV2 and TRBJ1-2 for the parts outside the CDR3, the full variable domain is EPEVTQTPSHQVTQMGQEVILRCVPISNHLYFYWYRQILGQKVEFLVSFYNNEISEKSEIFDDQFSVERPDGSNFTLKIRSTKLEDSAMYFCASRGTAYGYTFGSGTRLTVV.

This clone was seen just once. The gene calls are TRBV18 and TRBJ1-2; the match to TRBD1 covers 7 bases. Trimming took 6 bases from V and 4 from J; bases not matched to a gene: 11. In germline, CDR1 is KGHSH, CDR2 LQKENI. The CDR3 sequence is 15 residues long. The CDR3 sequence is CASSQSRGQGYGYTF. CDR3 nucleotides: TGTGCCAGCTCCCAGTCTAGGGGGCAGGGCTATGGCTACACCTTC.

This clone was observed a single time. V gene TRBV11-2 combines with J gene TRBJ2-7; D is undetermined. V lost 5 bases and J 6 bases, leaving 14 bases between the germline ends. This CDR3 region has 13 residues. Per germline, CDR1 SGHAT and CDR2 FQNNGV. DNA of the CDR3: TGTGCCAGCAGCGAAAGGCGTAGGATCGAGCAGTACTTC. Translated, it gives CASSERRRIEQYF.

As to this clone: A much larger clone differs by one base, so this may be a read error. This chain connects TRBV13 to TRBJ2-3; no firm D call. This CDR3 has 11 amino acids. Germline-derived CDR1 and CDR2 are PRHDT and FYEKMQ (reference sequence). V shed 5 bases and J shed 2 bases, with 2 bases lying between them. The CDR3 here is CASSVTDTQYF. The CDR3 DNA follows: TGTGCCAGCAGCGTCACAGATACGCAGTATTTT.

This rearrangement joins TRBV12-5 to TRBJ2-1, with TRBD2 matching 7 bases. Germline V gene data show CDR1 as LGHNT and CDR2 as FRNRAP. CDR3 size: 14 residues. The V gene end was trimmed by 1 base and the J gene end by 9 bases; junction bases not matched to a gene: 6. The CDR3 region is CASGLGGSGIEQFF. In DNA, the CDR3 is TGTGCTAGTGGTTTGGGCGGGAGCGGGATTGAGCAGTTCTTC.

This clone showed up just once. The rearrangement uses TRBV20-1 and TRBJ2-7, with a tentative D call TRBD2 (5 bases). V was pared by 2 bases and J by 9 bases, with 11 bases between. This CDR3 is built from 11 residues. Germline assignment: CDR1 DFQATT and CDR2 SNEGSKA (reference sequence). In DNA form, the CDR3 reads TGCAGTGCTAGAAGTCCTGGAGGGCAGTACTTC. Translating it yields CSARSPGGQYF.

The V gene is TRBV29-1, the J gene TRBJ2-5, with D unresolved. Trimming pared 4 bases from V and 2 bases from J, leaving 17 bases between. In germline, CDR1 is SQVTM, CDR2 ANQGSEA. The CDR3 is 15 amino acids. In DNA form, the CDR3 reads TGCAGCGTTGTCCCGACTTGGCAGGTACAAGAGACCCAGTACTTC. This translates into CSVVPTWQVQETQYF.

The V gene is TRBV27, the J gene TRBJ1-3; D unclear. There are 14 residues in the CDR3. Germline lookup yields CDR1 MNHEY and CDR2 SMNVEV (reference sequence). Trimming shortened V by 5 bases and J by 0 bases, and 8 bases separated the two germline ends. In nucleotides, the CDR3 is TGTGCCAGCAGTCGGATGGGCTCTGGAAACACCATATATTTT. Translating it yields CASSRMGSGNTIYF.

The J gene is TRBJ2-7, the V gene TRBV9; 10 nucleotides align to TRBD2. Unmatched junction bases numbered 6, after V lost 3 bases and J lost 3 bases. CDR1 is SGDLS, CDR2 YYNGEE, per germline. The CDR3 runs 15 residues. The CDR3 DNA reads as TGTGCCAGCAGCGAGACTAGCGGGCCGATCTACGAGCAGTACTTC. It yields the protein CASSETSGPIYEQYF. Looking up the rest from reference TRBV9 and TRBJ2-7 gives the full variable domain: DSGVTQTPKHLITATGQRVTLRCSPRSGDLSVYWYQQSLDQGLQFLIQYYNGEERAKGNILERFSAQQFPDLHSELNLSSLELGDSALYFCASSETSGPIYEQYFGPGTRLTVT.

The J gene is TRBJ2-7, the V gene TRBV7-8; 7 bases are a match to TRBD1. Germline V lookup: CDR1 SGHVS, CDR2 FQNEAQ. Trimming at V came to 6 bases and at J to 3 bases, leaving 11 bases not matched to a gene. The CDR3 extends over 15 amino acids. The DNA of the CDR3 is TGTGCCAGCAGTTCCCGGACAGGTTCTGACTACGAGCAGTACTTC. This translates into CASSSRTGSDYEQYF.

With respect to this clone: This specimen includes other DNA sequences encoding the same CDR3. The rearrangement joins TRBV9 to TRBJ1-2, with D perhaps TRBD1 (6 bases). The CDR3 consists of 13 residues. Germline V CDR1 and CDR2: SGDLS, YYNGEE. V gave up 3 bases and J gave up 2 bases, with 8 bases separating them. For the CDR3, the DNA is TGTGCCAGCAGCGGGACAGTCAACTATGGCTACACCTTC. It codes for CASSGTVNYGYTF.

The genes are TRBV29-1 and TRBJ1-1; D gene uncertain. This CDR3 is built from 11 residues. V lost 1 base and J lost 10, with 10 bases in between. Germline loops: CDR1 SQVTM, CDR2 ANQGSEA. The CDR3 DNA is TGCAGCGTTGAAGTGGCGGCGTCAGCTTTCTTT. Translated: CSVEVAASAFF.